The 20 T cell receptor beta chains reported below all come from one sample, sequenced in a study of CD8 T cells in Susac syndrome (dated by TCRdb to the late 2010s). The library was produced with the immunoSEQ multiplex PCR assay. RNA was extracted using the RNeasy kit, and roughly 0.5 to 1 ug of the RNA was reverse transcribed with random hexamers. TCRdb reprocessing: public reads trimmed at Q25 with fastp, clones called with MiXCR, in-frame beta chains kept. Rows are unified per CDR3 protein, each entry keeping the most common DNA and genes. Counted in this sample were more than 90,000 distinct CDR3 sequences; 85% to 95% of them appeared once. Of the sample, around 0.085% is held by the ten largest clones. The sample taken for sequencing was CD4+ T cells from PBMCs. The source of these receptors is a human donor with multiple sclerosis.

The chain is built from TRBV7-3 and TRBJ1-2; D might be TRBD1 (5 bases). The CDR3 is made up of 14 amino acids. V was trimmed by 2 bases and J by 4 bases, leaving 11 bases between them. CDR1 is SGHTA, CDR2 FQGTGA, per germline. The CDR3: CASSLEGTAYGYTF. The CDR3, as DNA: TGTGCCAGCAGCTTAGAGGGGACTGCCTATGGCTACACCTTC.

V usage is TRBV7-2 and J usage is TRBJ1-4; 8 bases are shared with TRBD1. In germline, CDR1 is SGHTA, CDR2 FQGNSA. Unmatched junction bases numbered 2, after V lost 5 bases and J lost 3 bases. The CDR3 sequence is 14 residues long. The CDR3 DNA sequence: TGTGCCAGCAGCCCGGACAGGGCTAATGAAAAACTGTTTTTT. The encoded protein is CASSPDRANEKLFF.

The chain uses TRBV12-3 or TRBV12-4 and TRBJ2-7, with TRBD1 matching 11 bases. Trimming cost V 3 bases and J 2 bases; bases outside gene matches: 6. The CDR3 loop spans 16 amino acids. CDR3 nucleotide sequence: TGTGCCAGCAGTTTGAGGTCGGGACAGGGGGCCTACGAGCAGTACTTC. Protein product: CASSLRSGQGAYEQYF.

This clonotype was detected only once. This chain joins TRBV3-1 and TRBJ1-5; TRBD1 might be the D (5 bases). The CDR3 sequence is 14 residues long. CDR1 LGHDT and CDR2 YNNKEL come from the germline V gene (reference sequence). The V end was cut by 3 bases, the J end by 4 bases, with 10 bases between. This CDR3 is CASSHRGKNQPQHF. CDR3 coding DNA: TGTGCCAGCAGCCATAGGGGTAAGAATCAGCCCCAGCATTTT.

This chain uses TRBV6-2 or TRBV6-3 with TRBJ2-1, with TRBD1 matching 11 bases. Germline CDR1 and CDR2: MNHEY and SVGEGT. The CDR3 extends over 15 amino acids. The ends lost 6 bases at V and 4 bases at J; junction bases unmatched: 5. CDR3 bases: TGTGCCAGCAGCAGGGACAGGGGGAATTACAATGAGCAGTTCTTC. Translated: CASSRDRGNYNEQFF.

The V gene is TRBV7-3, the J gene TRBJ1-1, with a possible D match to TRBD1 (5 bases). Germline CDR1 is SGHTA and CDR2 is FQGTGA. The CDR3 extends over 15 amino acids. V lost 1 base to trimming and J lost 1 base, with 10 bases between them. The CDR3 DNA reads TGTGCCAGCAGCTTAAATGGGGCCACGAACACTGAAGCTTTCTTT. This codes for CASSLNGATNTEAFF.

This chain connects TRBV7-2 to TRBJ1-1; 7 bases line up with TRBD1. The CDR3 extends over 13 amino acids. CDR1 is SGHTA and CDR2 is FQGNSA in the germline V gene. V lost 5 bases to trimming and J lost 10 bases; unmatched junction nucleotides: 10. The CDR3 loop reads CASSPRTGIIAFF. The CDR3 bases are TGTGCCAGCAGCCCACGGACAGGAATTATAGCTTTCTTT.

The genes are TRBV28 and TRBJ2-7; D might be TRBD2 (5 bases). Per the germline V gene, CDR1 is MDHEN and CDR2 is SYDVKM. The germline V and J ends were trimmed by 6 bases and 2 bases, with 11 bases remaining between them. The length of the CDR3 is 13 residues. CDR3 nucleotide sequence: TGTGCCAGCAGCTCGGGTAGCGCCTACGAGCAGTACTTC. Residues: CASSSGSAYEQYF.

The gene calls are TRBV20-1 and TRBJ2-7; 8 bases match TRBD1. Germline-derived CDR1 and CDR2 are DFQATT and SNEGSKA (reference sequence). The V gene end was trimmed by 5 bases and the J gene end by 4 bases; junction bases not matched to a gene: 10. This CDR3 is built from 14 residues. The CDR3 protein is CSADAGQGLYEQYF. DNA of the CDR3: TGCAGTGCTGACGCCGGACAGGGCCTTTACGAGCAGTACTTC.

This clonotype was recorded once. The V gene is TRBV18, the J gene TRBJ2-2, with TRBD1 matching 7 bases. V shed 3 bases, J shed 6 bases, and the junction held 1 base outside the gene matches. CDR1 KGHSH and CDR2 LQKENI come from the germline V gene. CDR3 length: 13 residues. CDR3 protein: CASSPQGAGELFF. The CDR3 nucleotides read TGTGCCAGCTCACCGCAGGGGGCCGGGGAGCTGTTTTTT.

The V and J genes are TRBV9 and TRBJ1-2, with D maybe TRBD1 (5 bases). CDR1 and CDR2 from the germline V gene are SGDLS and YYNGEE. V was pared by 0 bases and J by 6 bases, with 6 bases between. The CDR3 sequence is 12 residues long. CDR3 bases: TGTGCCAGCAGCGTAGCGGGGGATGGCTACACCTTC. This translates into CASSVAGDGYTF. Using reference TRBV9 and TRBJ1-2 for the parts outside the CDR3, the full variable domain is DSGVTQTPKHLITATGQRVTLRCSPRSGDLSVYWYQQSLDQGLQFLIQYYNGEERAKGNILERFSAQQFPDLHSELNLSSLELGDSALYFCASSVAGDGYTFGSGTRLTVV.

The chain links TRBV20-1 to TRBJ1-2; 7 bases match TRBD1. Trimming took 2 bases from V and 4 from J; bases not matched to a gene: 4. The length of the CDR3 is 13 residues. Germline V CDR1 and CDR2: DFQATT, SNEGSKA (reference sequence). The CDR3 loop is CSARQGVGYGYTF. The CDR3, as DNA: TGCAGTGCTAGACAGGGGGTAGGCTATGGCTACACCTTC.

The rearrangement uses TRBV27 and TRBJ1-3; no clear D. The V gene lost 4 bases and the J gene lost 0 bases, with 7 bases spanning the gap. The CDR3 is 14 residues long. CDR1 is MNHEY, CDR2 SMNVEV, per germline (reference sequence). In nucleotides, the CDR3 is TGTGCCAGCAGTTCAAAGAGCTCTGGAAACACCATATATTTT. This gives the protein CASSSKSSGNTIYF.

This chain uses TRBV15 with TRBJ2-3; D is possibly TRBD2 (6 bases). V lost 0 bases and J 2 bases, leaving 12 bases between the germline ends. Germline V gives CDR1 LNHNV, CDR2 YYDKDF (reference sequence). The CDR3 is 16 residues long. The CDR3 bases are TGTGCCACCAGCAGAGAAACGGGACTCTACACAGATACGCAGTATTTT. Translating gives CATSRETGLYTDTQYF.

The chain has TRBV28 and TRBJ2-1; 8 bases map to TRBD2. This CDR3 is built from 15 residues. V lost 6 bases, J lost 3 bases, and 7 bases stayed unmatched. Germline V CDR1 and CDR2: MDHEN, SYDVKM. CDR3 nucleotide sequence: TGTGCCAGCAGCCGAAGCGGGGGCCACTACAATGAGCAGTTCTTC. Translated, it gives CASSRSGGHYNEQFF.

J is TRBJ2-3 and V is TRBV12-5, with D uncertain. Germline CDR1 reads LGHNT; CDR2 reads FRNRAP. Trimming removed 0 bases at V and 6 bases at J, with 19 bases between. The CDR3 covers 17 residues. The CDR3 sequence is CASGLVVPRLRTDTQYF. CDR3 nucleotide sequence: TGTGCTAGTGGTTTGGTAGTCCCCAGGCTAAGAACGGATACGCAGTATTTT.

The chain joins TRBV2 to TRBJ1-5; D gene uncertain. Germline CDR1 SNHLY, CDR2 FYNNEI. With 5 bases removed from V and 3 bases from J, the gap between germline ends came to 11 bases. The CDR3 is 14 amino acids. The CDR3 sequence: CASSSRDFNQPQHF. The CDR3 DNA reads TGTGCCAGCAGTAGTCGTGACTTCAATCAGCCCCAGCATTTT.

The chain's CDR3 is CASSLASGATDTQYF. For the CDR3, the DNA is TGTGCCAGCAGCTTGGCCAGCGGAGCCACAGATACGCAGTATTTT. This chain connects TRBV7-9 to TRBJ2-3; possibly TRBD2 for D (5 bases). Germline CDR1 and CDR2: SEHNR and FQNEAQ (reference sequence). V shed 3 bases and J shed 2 bases, with 12 bases lying between them. The CDR3 is made up of 15 amino acids. Full variable domain (rest looked up from reference TRBV7-9 and TRBJ2-3): DTGVSQNPRHKITKRGQNVTFRCDPISEHNRLYWYRQTLGQGPEFLTYFQNEAQLEKSRLLSDRFSAERPKGSFSTLEIQRTEQGDSAMYLCASSLASGATDTQYFGPGTRLTVL.

This rearrangement joins TRBV12-3 or TRBV12-4 to TRBJ1-1, with a tentative D call TRBD1 (6 bases). V was cut by 6 bases and J by 3 bases, with 14 bases left in between. The length of the CDR3 is 14 residues. The CDR3 region is CASRLQGRDTEAFF. DNA of the CDR3: TGTGCCAGCAGGCTACAGGGAAGGGACACTGAAGCTTTCTTT.

The gene calls are TRBV7-3 and TRBJ1-1; D uncertain. Germline V gene sequence: CDR1 SGHTA, CDR2 FQGTGA. The CDR3 has 13 amino acids. The ends were cut back, 1 base at V and 1 base at J, with 4 bases in the middle. CDR3 loop: CASSLRKNTEAFF. In DNA, the CDR3 is TGTGCCAGCAGCTTAAGGAAGAACACTGAAGCTTTCTTT.